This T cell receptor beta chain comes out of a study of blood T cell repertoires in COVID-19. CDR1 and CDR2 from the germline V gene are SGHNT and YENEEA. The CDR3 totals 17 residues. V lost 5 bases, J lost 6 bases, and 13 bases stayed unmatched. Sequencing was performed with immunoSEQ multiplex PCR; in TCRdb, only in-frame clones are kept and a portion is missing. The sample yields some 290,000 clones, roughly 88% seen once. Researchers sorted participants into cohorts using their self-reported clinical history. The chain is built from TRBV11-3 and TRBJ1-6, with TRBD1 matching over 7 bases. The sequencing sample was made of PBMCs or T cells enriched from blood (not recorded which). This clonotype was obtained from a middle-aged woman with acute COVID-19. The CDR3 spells CASSLTSRQGGNSPLHF. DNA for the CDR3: TGTGCCAGCAGCCTCACCAGCCGACAGGGTGGTAATTCACCCCTCCACTTT.